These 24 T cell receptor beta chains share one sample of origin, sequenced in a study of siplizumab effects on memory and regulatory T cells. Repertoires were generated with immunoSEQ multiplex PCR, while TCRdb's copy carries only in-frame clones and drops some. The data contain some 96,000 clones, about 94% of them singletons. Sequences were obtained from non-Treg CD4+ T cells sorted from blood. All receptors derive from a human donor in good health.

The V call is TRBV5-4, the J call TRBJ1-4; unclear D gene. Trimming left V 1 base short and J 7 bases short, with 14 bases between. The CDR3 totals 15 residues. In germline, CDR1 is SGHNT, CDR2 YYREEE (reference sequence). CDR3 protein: CASSLLSSEREKLFF. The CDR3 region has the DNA TGTGCCAGCAGCTTGTTGAGCTCAGAACGTGAAAAACTGTTTTTT.

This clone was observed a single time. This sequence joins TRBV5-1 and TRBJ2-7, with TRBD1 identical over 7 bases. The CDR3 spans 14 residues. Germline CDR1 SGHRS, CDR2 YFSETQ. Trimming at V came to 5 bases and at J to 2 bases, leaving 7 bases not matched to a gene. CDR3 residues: CASRGGGQAYEQYF. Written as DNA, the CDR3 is TGCGCCAGCAGAGGTGGAGGACAGGCCTACGAGCAGTACTTC.

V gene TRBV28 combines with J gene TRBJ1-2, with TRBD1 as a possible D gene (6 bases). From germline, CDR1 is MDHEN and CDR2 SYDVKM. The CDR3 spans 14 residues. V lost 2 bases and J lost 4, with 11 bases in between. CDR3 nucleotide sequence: TGTGCCAGCAGTTTAAGGACAGATATCTATGGCTACACCTTC. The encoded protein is CASSLRTDIYGYTF.

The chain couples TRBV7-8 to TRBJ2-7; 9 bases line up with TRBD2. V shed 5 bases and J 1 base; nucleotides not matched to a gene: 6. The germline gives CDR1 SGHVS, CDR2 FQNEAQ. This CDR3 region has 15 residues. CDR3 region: CASSVPGLASYEQYF. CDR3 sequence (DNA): TGTGCCAGCAGCGTCCCGGGACTAGCTTCCTACGAGCAGTACTTC.

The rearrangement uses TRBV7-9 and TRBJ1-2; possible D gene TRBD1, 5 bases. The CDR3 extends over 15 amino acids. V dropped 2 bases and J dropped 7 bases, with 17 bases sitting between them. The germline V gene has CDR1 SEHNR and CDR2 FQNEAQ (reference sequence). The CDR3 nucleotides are TGTGCCAGCAGCTTAAGGGACTCTACCAGGTCTGGCTACACCTTC. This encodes CASSLRDSTRSGYTF. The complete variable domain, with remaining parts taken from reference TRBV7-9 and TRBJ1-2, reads DTGVSQNPRHKITKRGQNVTFRCDPISEHNRLYWYRQTLGQGPEFLTYFQNEAQLEKSRLLSDRFSAERPKGSFSTLEIQRTEQGDSAMYLCASSLRDSTRSGYTFGSGTRLTVV.

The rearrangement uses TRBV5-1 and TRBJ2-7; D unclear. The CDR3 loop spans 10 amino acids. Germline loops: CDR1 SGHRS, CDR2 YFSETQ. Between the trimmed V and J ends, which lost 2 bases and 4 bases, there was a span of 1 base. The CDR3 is CASSFYEQYF. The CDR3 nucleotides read TGCGCCAGCAGCTTTTACGAGCAGTACTTC. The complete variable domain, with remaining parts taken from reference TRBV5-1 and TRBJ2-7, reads KAGVTQTPRYLIKTRGQQVTLSCSPISGHRSVSWYQQTPGQGLQFLFEYFSETQRNKGNFPGRFSGRQFSNSRSEMNVSTLELGDSALYLCASSFYEQYFGPGTRLTVT.

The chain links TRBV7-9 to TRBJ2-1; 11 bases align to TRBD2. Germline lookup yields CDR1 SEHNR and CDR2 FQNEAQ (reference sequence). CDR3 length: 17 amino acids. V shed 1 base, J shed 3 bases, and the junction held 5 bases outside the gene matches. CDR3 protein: CASSLVGLAGFYNEQFF. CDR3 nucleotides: TGTGCCAGCAGCTTAGTAGGACTAGCGGGCTTCTACAATGAGCAGTTCTTC.

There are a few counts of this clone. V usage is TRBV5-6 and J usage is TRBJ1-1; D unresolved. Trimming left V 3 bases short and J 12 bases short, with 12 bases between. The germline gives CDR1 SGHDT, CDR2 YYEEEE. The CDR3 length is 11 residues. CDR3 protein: CASSSTGRSFF. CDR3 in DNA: TGTGCCAGCAGCTCTACCGGGAGGTCTTTCTTT.

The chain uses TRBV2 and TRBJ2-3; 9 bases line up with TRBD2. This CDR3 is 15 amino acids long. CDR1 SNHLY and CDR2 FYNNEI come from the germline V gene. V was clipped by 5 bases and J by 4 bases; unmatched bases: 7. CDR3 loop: CASSRKREVADTQYF. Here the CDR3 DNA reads TGTGCCAGCAGTAGGAAGCGGGAGGTTGCAGATACGCAGTATTTT.

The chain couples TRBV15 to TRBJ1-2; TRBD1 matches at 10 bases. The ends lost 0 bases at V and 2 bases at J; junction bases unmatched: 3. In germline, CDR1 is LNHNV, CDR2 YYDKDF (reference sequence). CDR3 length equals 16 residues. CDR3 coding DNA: TGTGCCACCAGCAGAGATGCGGACAGGGGGAACTATGGCTACACCTTC. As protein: CATSRDADRGNYGYTF.

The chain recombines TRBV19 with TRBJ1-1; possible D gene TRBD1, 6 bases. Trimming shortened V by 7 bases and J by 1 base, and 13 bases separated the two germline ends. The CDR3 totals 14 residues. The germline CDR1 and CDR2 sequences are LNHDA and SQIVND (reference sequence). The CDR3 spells CASTSGDKNTEAFF. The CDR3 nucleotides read TGTGCCAGTACCTCGGGGGACAAGAACACTGAAGCTTTCTTT.

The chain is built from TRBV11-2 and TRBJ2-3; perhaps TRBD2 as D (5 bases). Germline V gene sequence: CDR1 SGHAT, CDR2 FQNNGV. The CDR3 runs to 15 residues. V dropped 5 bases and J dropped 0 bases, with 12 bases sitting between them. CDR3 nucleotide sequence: TGTGCCAGCAGCGTTTATAGCGCAAGCACAGATACGCAGTATTTT. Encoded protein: CASSVYSASTDTQYF.

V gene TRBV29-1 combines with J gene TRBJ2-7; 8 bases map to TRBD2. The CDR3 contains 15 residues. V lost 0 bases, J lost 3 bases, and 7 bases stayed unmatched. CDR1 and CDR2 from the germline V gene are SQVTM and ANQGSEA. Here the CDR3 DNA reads TGCAGCGTTGAAGAGGTTGGTAGCGGGATCTACGAGCAGTACTTC. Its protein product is CSVEEVGSGIYEQYF.

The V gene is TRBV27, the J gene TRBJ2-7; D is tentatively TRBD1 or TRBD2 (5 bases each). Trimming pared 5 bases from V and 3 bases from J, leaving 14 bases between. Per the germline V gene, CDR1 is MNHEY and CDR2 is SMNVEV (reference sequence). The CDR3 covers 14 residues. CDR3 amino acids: CASSPTGRFYEQYF. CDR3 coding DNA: TGTGCCAGCAGTCCGACGGGACGGTTCTACGAGCAGTACTTC.

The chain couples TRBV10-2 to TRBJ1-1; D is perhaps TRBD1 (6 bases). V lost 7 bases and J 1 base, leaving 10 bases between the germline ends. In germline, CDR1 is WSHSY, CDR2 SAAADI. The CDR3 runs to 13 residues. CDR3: CASMTTGNTEAFF. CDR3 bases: TGCGCCAGCATGACGACAGGGAACACTGAAGCTTTCTTT.

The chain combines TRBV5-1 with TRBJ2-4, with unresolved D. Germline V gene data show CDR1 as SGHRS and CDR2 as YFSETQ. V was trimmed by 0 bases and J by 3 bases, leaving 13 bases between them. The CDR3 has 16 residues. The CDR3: CASSLAYGKGKNIQYF. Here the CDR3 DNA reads TGCGCCAGCAGCTTGGCCTACGGTAAAGGCAAAAACATTCAGTACTTC.

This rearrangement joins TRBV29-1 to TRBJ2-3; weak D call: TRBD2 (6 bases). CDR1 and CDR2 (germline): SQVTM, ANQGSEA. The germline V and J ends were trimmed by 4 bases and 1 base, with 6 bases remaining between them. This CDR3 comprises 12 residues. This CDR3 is CSVGEGTDTQYF. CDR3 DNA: TGCAGCGTTGGGGAGGGCACAGATACGCAGTATTTT.

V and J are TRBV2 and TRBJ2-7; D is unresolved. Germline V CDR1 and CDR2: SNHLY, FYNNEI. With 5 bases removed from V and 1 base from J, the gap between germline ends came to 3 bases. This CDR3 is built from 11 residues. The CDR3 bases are TGTGCCAGCAGTCGATCCTACGAGCAGTACTTC. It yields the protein CASSRSYEQYF.

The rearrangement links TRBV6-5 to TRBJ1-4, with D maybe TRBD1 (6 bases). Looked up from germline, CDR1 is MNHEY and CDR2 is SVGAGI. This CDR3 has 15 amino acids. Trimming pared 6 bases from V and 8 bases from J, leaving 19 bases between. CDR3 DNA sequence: TGTGCCAGCAGGATGAACCGGGGGCTACGAGAAAAACTGTTTTTT. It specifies CASRMNRGLREKLFF.

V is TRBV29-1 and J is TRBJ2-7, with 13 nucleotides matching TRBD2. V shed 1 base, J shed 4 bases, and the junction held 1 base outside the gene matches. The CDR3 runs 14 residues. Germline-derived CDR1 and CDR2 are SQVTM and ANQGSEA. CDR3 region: CSVEGGLAGYEQYF. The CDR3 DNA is TGCAGCGTTGAAGGGGGACTAGCGGGGTACGAGCAGTACTTC.

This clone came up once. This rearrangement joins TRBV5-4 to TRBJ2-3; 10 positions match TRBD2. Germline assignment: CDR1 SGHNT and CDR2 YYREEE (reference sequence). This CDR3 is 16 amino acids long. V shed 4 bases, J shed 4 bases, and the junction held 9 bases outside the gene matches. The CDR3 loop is CASSRLAGETADTQYF. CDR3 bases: TGTGCCAGCAGCCGCCTAGCGGGAGAGACGGCAGATACGCAGTATTTT.

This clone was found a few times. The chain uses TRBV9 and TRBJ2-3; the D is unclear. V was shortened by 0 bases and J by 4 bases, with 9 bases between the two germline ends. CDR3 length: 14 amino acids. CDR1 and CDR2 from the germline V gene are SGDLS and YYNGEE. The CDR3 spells CASSVEWGSDTQYF. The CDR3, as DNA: TGTGCCAGCAGCGTAGAGTGGGGTTCAGATACGCAGTATTTT.

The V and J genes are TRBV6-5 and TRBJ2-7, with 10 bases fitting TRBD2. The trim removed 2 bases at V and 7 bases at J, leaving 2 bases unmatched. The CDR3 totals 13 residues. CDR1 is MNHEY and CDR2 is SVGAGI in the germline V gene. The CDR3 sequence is CASSYELAGEQYF. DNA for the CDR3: TGTGCCAGCAGTTACGAACTAGCGGGGGAGCAGTACTTC.

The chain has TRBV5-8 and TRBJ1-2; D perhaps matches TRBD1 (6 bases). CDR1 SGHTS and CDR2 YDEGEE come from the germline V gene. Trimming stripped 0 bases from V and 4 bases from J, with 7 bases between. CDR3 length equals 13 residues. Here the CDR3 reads CASSLDRVYGYTF. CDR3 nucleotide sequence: TGTGCCAGCAGCTTGGACAGGGTCTATGGCTACACCTTC.